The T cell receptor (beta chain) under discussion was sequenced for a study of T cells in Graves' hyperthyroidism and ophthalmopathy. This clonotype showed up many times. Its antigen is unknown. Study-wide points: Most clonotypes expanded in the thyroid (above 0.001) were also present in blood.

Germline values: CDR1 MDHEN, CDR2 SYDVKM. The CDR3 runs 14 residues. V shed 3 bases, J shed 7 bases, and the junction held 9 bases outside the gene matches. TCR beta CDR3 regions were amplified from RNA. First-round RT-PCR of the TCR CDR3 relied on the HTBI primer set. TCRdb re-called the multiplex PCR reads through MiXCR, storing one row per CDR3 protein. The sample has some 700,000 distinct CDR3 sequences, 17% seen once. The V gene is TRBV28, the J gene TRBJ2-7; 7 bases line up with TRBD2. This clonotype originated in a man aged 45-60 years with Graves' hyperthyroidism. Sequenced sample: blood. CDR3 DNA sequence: TGTGCCAGCAGTTTCTGGGAGGGTATCGGGGAGCAGTACTTC. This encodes CASSFWEGIGEQYF.